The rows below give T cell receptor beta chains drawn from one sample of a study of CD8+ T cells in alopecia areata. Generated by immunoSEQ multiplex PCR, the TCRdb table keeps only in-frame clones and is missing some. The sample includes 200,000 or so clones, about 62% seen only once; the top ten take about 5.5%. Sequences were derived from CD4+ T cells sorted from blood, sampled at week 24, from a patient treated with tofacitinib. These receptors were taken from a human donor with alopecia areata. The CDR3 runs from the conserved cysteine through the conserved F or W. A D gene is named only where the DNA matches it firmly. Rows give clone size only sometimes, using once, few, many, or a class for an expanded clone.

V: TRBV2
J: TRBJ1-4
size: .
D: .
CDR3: CASTRGPGEKLFF
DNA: TGTGCCAGCACCAGGGGCCCGGGTGAAAAACTGTTTTTT

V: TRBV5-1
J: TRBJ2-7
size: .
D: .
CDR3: CASSDRDYEQYF
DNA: TGCGCCAGCAGCGATAGGGACTACGAGCAGTACTTC

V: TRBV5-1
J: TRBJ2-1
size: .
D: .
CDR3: CASSGMAGRGNEQFF
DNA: TGCGCCAGCAGCGGAATGGCAGGACGTGGCAATGAGCAGTTCTTC

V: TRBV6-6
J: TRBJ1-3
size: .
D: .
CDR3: CASSYSGSSGNTIYF
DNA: TGTGCCAGCAGTTACTCAGGTAGCTCTGGAAACACCATATATTTT

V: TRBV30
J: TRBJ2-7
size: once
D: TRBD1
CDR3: CAWRGTGSSYEQYF
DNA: TGTGCCTGGAGAGGGACAGGGAGCTCCTACGAGCAGTACTTC

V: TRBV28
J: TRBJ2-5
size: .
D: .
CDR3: CASSLGALETQYF
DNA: TGTGCCAGCAGTTTAGGGGCCCTGGAGACCCAGTACTTC

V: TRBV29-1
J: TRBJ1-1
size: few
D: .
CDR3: CSSRTAGTEAFF
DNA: TGCAGCTCGAGGACCGCTGGGACTGAAGCTTTCTTT

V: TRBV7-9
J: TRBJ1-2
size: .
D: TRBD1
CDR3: CASTQGGNYGYTF
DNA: TGTGCCAGCACCCAGGGGGGGAACTATGGCTACACCTTC

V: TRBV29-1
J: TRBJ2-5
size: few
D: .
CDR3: CSLVGLGMETQYF
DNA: TGCAGCCTGGTGGGTCTTGGGATGGAGACCCAGTACTTC

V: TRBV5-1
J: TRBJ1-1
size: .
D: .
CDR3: CASQRGSGNTEAFF
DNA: TGCGCCAGCCAGAGAGGGAGCGGGAACACTGAAGCTTTCTTT

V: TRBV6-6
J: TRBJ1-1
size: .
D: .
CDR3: CASSYRGHGAEAFF
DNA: TGTGCCAGCAGTTACCGCGGACATGGGGCTGAAGCTTTCTTT

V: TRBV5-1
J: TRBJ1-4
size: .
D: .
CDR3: CASSFLGEVTNEKLFF
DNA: TGCGCCAGCAGCTTCCTGGGAGAGGTGACTAATGAAAAACTGTTTTTT

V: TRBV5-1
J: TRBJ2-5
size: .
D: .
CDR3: CASSLEALQETQYF
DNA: TGCGCCAGCAGCTTGGAAGCACTCCAAGAGACCCAGTACTTC

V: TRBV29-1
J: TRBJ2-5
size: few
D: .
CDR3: CSAKQGLQETQYF
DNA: TGCAGCGCTAAACAGGGACTCCAAGAGACCCAGTACTTC

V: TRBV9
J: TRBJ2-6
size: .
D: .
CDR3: CASSVSSGANVLTF
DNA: TGTGCCAGCAGCGTTTCTTCTGGGGCCAACGTCCTGACTTTC

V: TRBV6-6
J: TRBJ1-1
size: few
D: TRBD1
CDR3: CASRQPTGQNTEAFF
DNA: TGTGCCAGCAGACAACCGACAGGGCAGAACACTGAAGCTTTCTTT

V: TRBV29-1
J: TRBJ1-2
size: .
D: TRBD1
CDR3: CSVDRGTYGYTF
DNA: TGCAGCGTGGACAGGGGTACCTATGGCTACACCTTC

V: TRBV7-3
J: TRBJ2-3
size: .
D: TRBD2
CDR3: CASSSGLAGGQDTQYF
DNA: TGTGCCAGCAGCTCTGGACTAGCGGGAGGCCAAGATACGCAGTATTTT